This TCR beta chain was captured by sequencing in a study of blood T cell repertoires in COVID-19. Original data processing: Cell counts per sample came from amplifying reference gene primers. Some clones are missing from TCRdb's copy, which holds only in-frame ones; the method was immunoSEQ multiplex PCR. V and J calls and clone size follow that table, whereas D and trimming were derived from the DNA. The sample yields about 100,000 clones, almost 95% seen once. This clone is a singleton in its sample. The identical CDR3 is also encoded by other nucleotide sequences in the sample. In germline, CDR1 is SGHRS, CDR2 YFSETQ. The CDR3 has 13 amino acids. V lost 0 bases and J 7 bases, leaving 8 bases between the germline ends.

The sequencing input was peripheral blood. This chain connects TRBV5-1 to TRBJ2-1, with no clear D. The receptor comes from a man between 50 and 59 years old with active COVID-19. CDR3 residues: CASSLGGLNEQFF. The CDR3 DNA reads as TGCGCCAGCAGCTTGGGAGGATTAAATGAGCAGTTCTTC. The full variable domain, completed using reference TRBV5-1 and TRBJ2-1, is KAGVTQTPRYLIKTRGQQVTLSCSPISGHRSVSWYQQTPGQGLQFLFEYFSETQRNKGNFPGRFSGRQFSNSRSEMNVSTLELGDSALYLCASSLGGLNEQFFGPGTRLTVL.